This T cell receptor (beta chain) was documented in a study of a mutant IDH1 vaccine in newly diagnosed glioma. Looking at the study overall: Administration of eight vaccinations to patients took place in weeks 1, 3, 5, 7, 11, 15, 19, 23. Treated patients had a mean age of approximately 40 years and a sex split that was roughly 60% male and around 38% female.

TCRdb's table, derived via immunoSEQ multiplex PCR, lists solely in-frame clones and lacks some. The sample carries about 50,000 clones, under 90% recorded once. Note on this clone: Its specificity is unknown.

Findings and limits, study-wide: Pseudoprogression appeared unlinked to shifts in leading peripheral T cell clonotypes. Researchers report vaccine-induced immune responses in roughly 93% of patients.

This sample's time point: week 5, during vaccination. Vaccination used 300 ug of mutant IDH1 20-mer peptide per dose, with topical imiquimod. Germline assignment: CDR1 MNHNS and CDR2 SASEGT. The V gene lost 3 bases and the J gene lost 5 bases, with 10 bases spanning the gap. The CDR3 covers 14 residues. The sequence was collected from a woman aged 50 to 65 with glioma. The chain is built from TRBV6-1 and TRBJ2-2; D not certain. Here the sequenced sample was PBMCs, taken from a glioma patient whose treatment included an IDH1 peptide vaccine. This CDR3 is CASSEARLTGELFF. In DNA, the CDR3 is TGTGCCAGCAGTGAGGCCAGGTTGACCGGGGAGCTGTTTTTT.